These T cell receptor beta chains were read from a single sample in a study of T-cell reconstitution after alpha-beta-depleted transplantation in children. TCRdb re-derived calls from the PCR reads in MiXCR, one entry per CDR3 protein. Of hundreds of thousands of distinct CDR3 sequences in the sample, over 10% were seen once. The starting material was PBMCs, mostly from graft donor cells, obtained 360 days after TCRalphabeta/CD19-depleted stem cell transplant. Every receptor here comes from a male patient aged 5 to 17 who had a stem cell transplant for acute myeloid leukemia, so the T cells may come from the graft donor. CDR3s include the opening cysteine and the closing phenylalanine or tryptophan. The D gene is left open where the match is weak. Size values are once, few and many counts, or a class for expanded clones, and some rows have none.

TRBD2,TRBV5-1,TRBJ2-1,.,TGCGCCAGCAGCTCCCCAATGGCGGGAGGGTACAATGAGCAGTTCTTC,CASSSPMAGGYNEQFF
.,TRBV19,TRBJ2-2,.,TGTGCCAGTAGCCAGACCAGCAGGGGCACCGGGGAGCTGTTTTTT,CASSQTSRGTGELFF
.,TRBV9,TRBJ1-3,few,TGTGCCAGCAGCGTGAGTTATCCGGGACACAACTCTGGAAACACCATATATTTT,CASSVSYPGHNSGNTIYF
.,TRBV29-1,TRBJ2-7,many,TGCAGCGTCCAACAGGGCTACGAGCAGTACTTC,CSVQQGYEQYF
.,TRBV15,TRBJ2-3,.,TGTGCCACCAGCTCGTTCAGGCGGACAGATACGCAGTATTTT,CATSSFRRTDTQYF
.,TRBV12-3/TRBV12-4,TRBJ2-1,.,TGTGCCAGCAGCCACGACAACGAGCAGTTCTTC,CASSHDNEQFF
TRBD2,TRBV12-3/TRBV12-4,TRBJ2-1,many,TGTGCCAGCAGTTGGACTAGCGGAATCAACAATGAGCAGTTCTTC,CASSWTSGINNEQFF
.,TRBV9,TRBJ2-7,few,TGTGCCAGCAGTGCGAAAGCCGGGCACGACTCCTACGAGCAGTACTTC,CASSAKAGHDSYEQYF
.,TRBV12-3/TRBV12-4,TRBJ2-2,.,TGTGCCAGCAGTTTATGGGACCTATTGGCGGTTAGGGGGAACACCGGGGAGCTGTTTTTT,CASSLWDLLAVRGNTGELFF
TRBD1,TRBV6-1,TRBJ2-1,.,TGTGCCAGCAGTCTTCGACAGGGGGGTGGGAATGAGCAGTTCTTC,CASSLRQGGGNEQFF
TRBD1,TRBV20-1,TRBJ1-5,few,TGCAGTGCTAGACGGACAGGGGGCGCGGGTCAGCCCCAGCATTTT,CSARRTGGAGQPQHF
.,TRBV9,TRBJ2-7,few,TGTGCCAGCAGCGTCGGGACTCACTACGAGCAGTACTTC,CASSVGTHYEQYF
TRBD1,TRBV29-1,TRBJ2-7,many,TGCAGCGTGGCTGACAGGGGCCAGGGATACGAGCAGTACTTC,CSVADRGQGYEQYF
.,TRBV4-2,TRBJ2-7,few,TGTGCCAGCAGCCCGCGGGGTAGCGAGGGAGGTGCCTACGAGCAGTACTTC,CASSPRGSEGGAYEQYF
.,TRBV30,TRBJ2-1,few,TGTGCCTGGAGACTACAGGGACTTTTCTCCTACAATGAGCAGTTCTTC,CAWRLQGLFSYNEQFF
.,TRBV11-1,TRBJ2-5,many,TGTGCCAGCAGCTTAGGGGGGGCGCCAGGAGTTTCTCAAGAGACCCAGTACTTC,CASSLGGAPGVSQETQYF
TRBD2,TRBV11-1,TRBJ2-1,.,TGTGCCAGCAGCTTACAGGGCGGGAGGTCGGATGAGCAGTTCTTC,CASSLQGGRSDEQFF
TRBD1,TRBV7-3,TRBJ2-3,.,TGTGCCAGCAGCTCCCCGGGACAGGGGTGGTCAGATACGCAGTATTTT,CASSSPGQGWSDTQYF
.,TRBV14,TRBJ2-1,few,TGTGCCAGCAGCCGACGGAGCGTGGGAGTCGTCTACAATGAGCAGTTCTTC,CASSRRSVGVVYNEQFF
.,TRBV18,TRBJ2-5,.,TGTGCCAGCTCACCTACCGGGACCAAGGAGACCCAGTACTTC,CASSPTGTKETQYF
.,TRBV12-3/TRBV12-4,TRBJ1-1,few,TGTGCCAGCAGTTTAGAAGGCAGGCCGAACACTGAAGCTTTCTTT,CASSLEGRPNTEAFF
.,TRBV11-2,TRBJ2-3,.,TGTGCCAGCAGCTTTGATGGTTTGGGAGGTGGAGATACGCAGTATTTT,CASSFDGLGGGDTQYF
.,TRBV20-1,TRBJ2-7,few,TGCAGTGCTAGAGATCCGACTCACTCCTACGAGCAGTACTTC,CSARDPTHSYEQYF
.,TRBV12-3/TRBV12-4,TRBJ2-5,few,TGTGCCAGCACCCCGGGGGAGACCCAGTACTTC,CASTPGETQYF
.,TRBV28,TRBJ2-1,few,TGTGCCACCTCCCAGGGGCTAGCTACCTACAATGAGCAGTTCTTC,CATSQGLATYNEQFF
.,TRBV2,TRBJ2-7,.,TGTGCCAGCAGTGACCCCGGGGGGCGGAGTGAGCAGTACTTC,CASSDPGGRSEQYF
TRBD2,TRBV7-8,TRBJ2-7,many,TGTGCCAGCAGCTCCACTAGCGGCTACGAGCAGTACTTC,CASSSTSGYEQYF
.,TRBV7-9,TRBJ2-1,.,TGTGCCAGCAGCTTACCGGAGAGAAACTCCGGGGCCCATGAGCAGTTCTTC,CASSLPERNSGAHEQFF
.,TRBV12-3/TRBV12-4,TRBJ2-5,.,TGTGCCAGCAGTTTGGAGGCGGGGACTGAGACCCAGTACTTC,CASSLEAGTETQYF
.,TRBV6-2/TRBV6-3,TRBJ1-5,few,TGTGCCAGCAGACCAATTACGAGGCAGGGTAGCAATCAGCCCCAGCATTTT,CASRPITRQGSNQPQHF
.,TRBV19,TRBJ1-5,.,TGTGCCAGTAATAATCAATACCAGGGCAATCAGCCCCAGCATTTT,CASNNQYQGNQPQHF